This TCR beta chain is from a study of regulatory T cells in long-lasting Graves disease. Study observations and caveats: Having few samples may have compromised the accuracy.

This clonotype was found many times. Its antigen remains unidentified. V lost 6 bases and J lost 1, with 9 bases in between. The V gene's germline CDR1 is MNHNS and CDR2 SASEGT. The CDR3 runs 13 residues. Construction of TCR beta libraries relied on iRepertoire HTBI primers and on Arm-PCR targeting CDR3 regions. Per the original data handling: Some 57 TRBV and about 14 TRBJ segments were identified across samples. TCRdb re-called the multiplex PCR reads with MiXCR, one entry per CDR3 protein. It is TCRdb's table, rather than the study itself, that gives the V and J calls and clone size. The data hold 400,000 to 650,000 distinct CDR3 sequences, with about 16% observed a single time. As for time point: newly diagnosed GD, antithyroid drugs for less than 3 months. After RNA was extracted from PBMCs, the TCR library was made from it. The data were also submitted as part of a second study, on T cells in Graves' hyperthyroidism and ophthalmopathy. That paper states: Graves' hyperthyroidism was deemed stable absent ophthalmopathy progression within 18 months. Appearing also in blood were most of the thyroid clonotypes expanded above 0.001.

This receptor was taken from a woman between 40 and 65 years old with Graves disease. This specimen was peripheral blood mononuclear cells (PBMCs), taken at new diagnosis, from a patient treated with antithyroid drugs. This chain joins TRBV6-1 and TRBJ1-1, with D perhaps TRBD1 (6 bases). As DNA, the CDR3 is TGTGCCAGCAGATTGGGACAGAACACTGAAGCTTTCTTT. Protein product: CASRLGQNTEAFF.